A single sample is the source of the 6 T cell receptor beta chains below, sequenced in a study of T cells after yellow fever vaccination. Using its own MiXCR run on the 5' RACE reads, TCRdb lists one record per CDR3 protein. Seen here are around 330,000 distinct CDR3 sequences, 3.6% observed once, and the top ten hold roughly a quarter. The sample consisted of PBMCs, taken on the day of the yellow fever booster vaccination. The origin of the receptors is a young man who received the YFV17D yellow fever vaccine.

This clonotype was seen many times. The chain has TRBV5-1 and TRBJ2-2, with 9 bases identical to TRBD1. Germline values: CDR1 SGHRS, CDR2 YFSETQ. The V and J ends lost 2 bases and 3 bases, in that order; junction bases with no gene match: 2. CDR3 length: 15 amino acids. The CDR3 region is CASSFRTGDTGELFF. CDR3 DNA sequence: TGCGCCAGCAGCTTCAGGACAGGGGACACCGGGGAGCTGTTTTTT.

The table lists this clonotype with many counts. The rearrangement uses TRBV29-1 and TRBJ2-3, with D possibly matching TRBD2 (5 bases). The germline V gene has CDR1 SQVTM and CDR2 ANQGSEA. V was shortened by 4 bases and J by 2 bases, with 10 bases between the two germline ends. CDR3 length: 13 residues. DNA for the CDR3: TGCAGCGTTGTGGGCGGGCTCACAGATACGCAGTATTTT. Protein product: CSVVGGLTDTQYF.

In this sample, this clonotype turned up many times. The gene calls are TRBV20-1 and TRBJ1-5; D is perhaps TRBD1 (5 bases). The V end was cut by 3 bases, the J end by 7 bases, with 10 bases between. Germline values: CDR1 DFQATT, CDR2 SNEGSKA (reference sequence). This CDR3 has 12 amino acids. This CDR3 reads CSASGGLQPQHF. In DNA, the CDR3 is TGCAGTGCTAGTGGGGGACTACAGCCCCAGCATTTT.

The chain links TRBV24-1 to TRBJ2-5; D possibly uses TRBD1 or TRBD2 (5 bases each). Looked up from germline, CDR1 is KGHDR and CDR2 is SFDVKD. V lost 5 bases to trimming and J lost 2 bases, with 17 bases between them. The CDR3 sequence is 16 residues long. CDR3 region: CATSASGRAGQETQYF. Written as DNA, the CDR3 is TGTGCCACCAGTGCTTCCGGGCGGGCAGGGCAAGAGACCCAGTACTTC.

The sample holds many counts of this clonotype. This chain uses TRBV19 with TRBJ2-6, with a possible D match to TRBD1 (5 bases). CDR1 is LNHDA and CDR2 is SQIVND in the germline V gene (reference sequence). Deletions cut 11 bases from V and 2 bases from J, with 13 bases between. This CDR3 has 14 amino acids. This chain's CDR3 is CASGPRAGANVLTF. The CDR3 DNA reads as TGTGCCTCGGGCCCCAGGGCTGGGGCCAACGTCCTGACTTTC. Looking up the rest from reference TRBV19 and TRBJ2-6 gives the full variable domain: DGGITQSPKYLFRKEGQNVTLSCEQNLNHDAMYWYRQDPGQGLRLIYYSQIVNDFQKGDIAEGYSVSREKKESFPLTVTSAQKNPTAFYLCASGPRAGANVLTFGAGSRLTVL.

The chain is built from TRBV5-6 and TRBJ1-2; 8 positions agree with TRBD1. Germline CDR1 is SGHDT and CDR2 is YYEEEE. V was clipped by 3 bases and J by 5 bases; unmatched bases: 9. The CDR3 extends over 15 amino acids. The CDR3: CASSSPWTGRYGYTF. CDR3 nucleotide sequence: TGTGCCAGCAGCTCCCCCTGGACAGGGCGATATGGCTACACCTTC. Based on the CDR3 plus reference TRBV5-6 and TRBJ1-2, the full variable domain is DAGVTQSPTHLIKTRGQQVTLRCSPKSGHDTVSWYQQALGQGPQFIFQYYEEEERQRGNFPDRFSGHQFPNYSSELNVNALLLGDSALYLCASSSPWTGRYGYTFGSGTRLTVV.